Given below is one T cell receptor beta chain in context. Its matching antigen is unknown. With 60 Vbeta and 13 Jbeta primers, the PCR was carried out. Clones were sequenced by immunoSEQ multiplex PCR, and TCRdb holds only the in-frame ones, with some missing. The profile shows about 200,000 clones, about four fifths of them singletons. This specimen belongs to a study of cytomegalovirus exposure and HLA in healthy donors. The CDR3 is made up of 14 amino acids. CDR1 and CDR2 from the germline V gene are SGHNT and YYREEE (reference sequence). Losses at the gene ends were 4 bases for V and 5 bases for J; bases not matched to a gene: 4. Findings of the study overall: Within a later analysis, the majority of CMV-associated TCR beta chains appeared HLA-restricted. Being productive about 87% or about 30% of the time was typical of most TCR beta V segments in an earlier analysis. A later analysis found TCR association rates differed by HLA locus, highest for DRB1 and lowest for HLA-C.

J is TRBJ1-4 and V is TRBV5-4; 8 bases align to TRBD1. The sequenced sample consisted of PBMCs. This TCR was sampled from a middle-aged woman in good health and CMV-seronegative. CDR3 nucleotides: TGTGCCAGCAGCCGGGACAGGAGGAATGAAAAACTGTTTTTT. Amino acid sequence: CASSRDRRNEKLFF.